The rows below give T cell receptor beta chains drawn from one sample of a study of identical twins. TCRdb analysed the 5' RACE reads with MiXCR anew, one entry per CDR3 protein. The profile shows about 450,000 distinct CDR3 sequences, approximately 17% of them singletons. The sample consisted of naive T cells sorted from blood. Receptor source: a man over 45 in good health. Each CDR3 is given with its conserved first and last residue. D genes are given only for firm matches. Only part of the rows carry a size: once, few, many, or a class if the clone is expanded.

.	TRBV6-2/TRBV6-3	TRBJ2-7	.	CASSYLDENPYEQYF	TGTGCCAGCAGTTACCTGGACGAAAACCCCTACGAGCAGTACTTC
.	TRBV12-3/TRBV12-4	TRBJ1-2	TRBD1	CASSLDRVGYGYTF	TGTGCCAGCAGTTTGGACAGGGTGGGCTATGGCTACACCTTC
many	TRBV29-1	TRBJ1-1	.	CSVGYGRWNTEAFF	TGCAGCGTTGGTTATGGACGGTGGAACACTGAAGCTTTCTTT
.	TRBV5-1	TRBJ2-1	.	CASSLGSLGDNEQFF	TGCGCCAGCAGCTTGGGGTCTTTGGGAGACAATGAGCAGTTCTTC
.	TRBV7-9	TRBJ2-3	TRBD1	CASSGTAASTDTQYF	TGTGCCAGCAGCGGGACAGCAGCAAGCACAGATACGCAGTATTTT
few	TRBV10-3	TRBJ2-7	TRBD1	CAISRDSFYEQYF	TGTGCCATCAGCCGGGACAGTTTTTACGAGCAGTACTTC
.	TRBV7-9	TRBJ2-1	.	CASSLVGSRFF	TGTGCCAGCAGCTTAGTCGGGTCTCGGTTCTTC
many	TRBV4-1	TRBJ2-7	TRBD2	CASSQTGGSKLYEQYF	TGCGCCAGCAGCCAAACTGGCGGGAGTAAGCTGTACGAGCAGTACTTC
once	TRBV28	TRBJ2-7	.	CASSLFGQGTGGTFF	.
.	TRBV20-1	TRBJ2-2	TRBD2	CSAGGGRGALGELFF	TGCAGTGCCGGAGGGGGGCGGGGGGCCCTGGGGGAGCTGTTTTTT
few	TRBV11-2	TRBJ2-3	.	CASSPYVTSTDTQYF	TGTGCCAGCAGCCCCTACGTCACTAGCACAGATACGCAGTATTTT
few	TRBV6-1	TRBJ1-5	.	CASSEAGGAQPQHF	TGTGCCAGCAGTGAAGCTGGGGGAGCTCAGCCCCAGCATTTT
.	TRBV27	TRBJ1-1	.	CASSLSTDTEAFF	TGTGCCAGCAGTTTATCGACGGACACTGAAGCTTTCTTT
.	TRBV25-1	TRBJ2-3	.	CASKSGGIPQYF	TGTGCCAGCAAAAGTGGGGGAATACCGCAGTATTTT
.	TRBV19	TRBJ2-7	TRBD2	CASSKSGRAHEQYF	TGTGCCAGTAGTAAGAGTGGGAGGGCACACGAGCAGTACTTC
few	TRBV20-1	TRBJ2-2	.	CSARGGTNTGELFF	TGCAGTGCTAGAGGGGGAACGAACACCGGGGAGCTGTTTTTT
many	TRBV5-1	TRBJ2-7	.	CASSLSSRAYEQYF	TGCGCCAGCAGCTTGTCCTCGAGAGCCTACGAGCAGTACTTC
many	TRBV7-9	TRBJ2-1	TRBD1	CASSRLGQGRVHNEQFF	TGTGCCAGCAGCCGATTAGGACAGGGAAGGGTGCACAATGAGCAGTTCTTC
few	TRBV12-3/TRBV12-4	TRBJ2-1	.	CASSSTGLEQFF	TGTGCCAGCAGTTCGACCGGTCTCGAGCAGTTCTTC
.	TRBV5-1	TRBJ2-5	.	CASSFLTGEETQYF	TGCGCCAGCAGCTTCCTGACTGGAGAAGAGACCCAGTACTTC
.	TRBV5-1	TRBJ2-1	.	CASSLVGSSGEQFF	TGCGCCAGCAGCTTGGTCGGGAGTTCGGGTGAGCAGTTCTTC
.	TRBV28	TRBJ2-7	TRBD1	CASSFLRTGTYEQYF	TGTGCCAGCAGTTTCCTCCGGACAGGGACGTACGAGCAGTACTTC
few	TRBV18	TRBJ2-5	.	CASSPKPPETQYF	TGTGCCAGCTCACCTAAACCTCCCGAGACCCAGTACTTC
few	TRBV27	TRBJ1-1	.	CASSLGAGLGTEAFF	TGTGCCAGCAGTTTAGGGGCGGGGTTGGGCACTGAAGCTTTCTTT
many	TRBV5-1	TRBJ1-1	.	CASSLGQENTEAFF	TGCGCCAGCAGCTTGGGACAGGAGAACACTGAAGCTTTCTTT
many	TRBV4-3	TRBJ2-3	.	CASSRQAADTQYF	TGCGCCAGCAGCCGACAGGCGGCGGATACGCAGTATTTT
.	TRBV6-5	TRBJ2-7	.	CASSYAQGRYEQYF	TGTGCCAGCAGTTACGCGCAGGGGAGGTACGAGCAGTACTTC